This TCR beta chain emerged from a study of blood T cell repertoires in COVID-19. At the level of the study: The study drew acute and convalescent COVID-19 samples from the United States, Italy and Spain. The cDNA or gDNA used as material had been derived from T cells, B-cell-depleted T cells, or PBMCs.

Original methodology: Amplification from reference gene primers served as the basis for estimated nucleated cell counts. This table comes from immunoSEQ multiplex PCR, and its TCRdb copy is limited to in-frame clones, with some not included. That table supplies the V and J calls and clone size; D and trimming were determined from the DNA. The sample yields 120,000 to 150,000 clones, around nine tenths seen once. The CDR3 consists of 13 residues. Trimming cost V 3 bases and J 12 bases; bases outside gene matches: 6. CDR1 SQVTM and CDR2 ANQGSEA come from the germline V gene. This chain links TRBV29-1 with TRBJ2-1; TRBD1 matches 12 bases. The clonotype comes from a human donor in a cohort sampled during active COVID-19. Sequences were obtained from peripheral blood. The CDR3: CSVEGQGADGQFF. The CDR3 DNA follows: TGCAGCGTTGAGGGACAGGGGGCGGATGGGCAGTTCTTC.